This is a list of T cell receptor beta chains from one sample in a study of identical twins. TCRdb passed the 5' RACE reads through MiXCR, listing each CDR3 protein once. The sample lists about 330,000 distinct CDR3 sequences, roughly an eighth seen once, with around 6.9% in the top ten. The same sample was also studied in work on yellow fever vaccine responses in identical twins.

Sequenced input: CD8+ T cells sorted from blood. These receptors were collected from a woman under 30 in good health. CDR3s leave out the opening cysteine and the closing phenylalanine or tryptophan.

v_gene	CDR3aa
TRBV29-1	SVGGSEQF
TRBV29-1	SVDRGEGHYGYT
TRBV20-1	SARGGTSGNLAVDEQF
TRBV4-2	ASSQDLTGRGDNEQF
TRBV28	ASSVPVAGVGYT
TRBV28	ATDRASEQF
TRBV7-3	ASSPSASGSYEQY
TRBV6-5	ASSYRKGASTEAF
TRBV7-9	ASSYPQRGGGYNEQF
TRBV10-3	AISPMDSQGTQY
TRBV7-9	ASSLAWGHYNEQF
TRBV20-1	SAWDVGEQF
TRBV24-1	ATGTVTGELF
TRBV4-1	ASSNRYTEAF
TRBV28	ASSLSYTSGSRSYEQY
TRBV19	ASSIWASGTDTQY
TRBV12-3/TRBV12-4	ASRSDRDEQF
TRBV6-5	ASSSVGGVVNEQF
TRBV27	ASSLGGAYGYT
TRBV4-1	ASSQRSPGNTIY
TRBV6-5	ASSYLGGTKNIQY
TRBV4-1	ASSQAGTEQY
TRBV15	ATSPPRGTSGSFLDYEQY
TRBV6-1	ASSDVRGGSDTQY
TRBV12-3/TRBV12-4	ASITGLNYNEQF
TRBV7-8	ASSSGVGTSGRETQY
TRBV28	ASSIKSGSGSDNEQF
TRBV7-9	ASSLAFRSGTNYGYT
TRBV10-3	AISATTVNYGYT
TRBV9	ASSVATTSTDTQY
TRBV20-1	SARGINNSPLH
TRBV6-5	ASSYGRGTSYSPYNEQF
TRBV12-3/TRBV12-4	ASSPLQETQY
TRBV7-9	ASSLSGGQGEQF
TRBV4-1	ASSQGSTGVYNEQF
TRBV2	ASTPPSGANVLT
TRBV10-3	AISDPDREEQY
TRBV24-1	ATSDREVWGYT
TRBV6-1	ASSPAGTLNYGYT
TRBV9	ASSDSLQETQY
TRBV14	ASSQDWLGDEQF
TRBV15	ATSTRQGLAEAF